The clone carrying this T cell receptor (beta chain) was picked up a small number of times. Its antigen is currently unknown. Generated by immunoSEQ multiplex PCR, the TCRdb table keeps only in-frame clones and is missing some. The sample lists 300,000 or so clones, approximately 79% occurring once. The data are from a study of shared clonotypes between healthy human individuals. Study-level results: Memory subsets had estimated richness that was generally smaller than that of naive subsets.

The material sequenced was memory CD4+ T cells sorted from blood. Sample subset: CD45RA-negative fraction. The sequence was collected from a man younger than 40 in good health.

For the CDR3, the DNA is TGTGCCAGCAGTGAACGGGGTGGTAGCGGGAGAGGAGGGCTGGGCACAGATACGCAGTATTTT. The encoded protein is CASSERGGSGRGGLGTDTQYF. This chain joins TRBV6-1 and TRBJ2-3, with 9 bases fitting TRBD2. The germline V gene has CDR1 MNHNS and CDR2 SASEGT. J was trimmed by 1 base and V by 2 bases; bases with no gene match: 19. The length of the CDR3 is 21 residues.